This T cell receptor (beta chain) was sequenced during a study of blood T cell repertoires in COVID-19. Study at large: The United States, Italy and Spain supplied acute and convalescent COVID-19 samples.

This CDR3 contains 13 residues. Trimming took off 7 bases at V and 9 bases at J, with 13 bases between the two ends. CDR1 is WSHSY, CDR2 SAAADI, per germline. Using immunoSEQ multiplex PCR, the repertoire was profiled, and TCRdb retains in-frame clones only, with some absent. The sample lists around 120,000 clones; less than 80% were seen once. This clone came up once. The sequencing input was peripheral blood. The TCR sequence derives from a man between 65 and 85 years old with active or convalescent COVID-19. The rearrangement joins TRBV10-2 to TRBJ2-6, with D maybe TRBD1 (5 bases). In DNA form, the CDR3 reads TGCGCCAGCACCCCATCCAGGGTCAACGTCCTGACTTTC. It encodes CASTPSRVNVLTF.